The 2 T cell receptor beta chains listed next were all sequenced from one sample in a study of tumor and adjacent non-tumor tissue in lung cancer. The template was RNA from unsorted bulk tissue. This non-tumor lung sample came from over 3 cm beyond the tumor edge. A modified ARM-PCR protocol with three rounds of nested PCR amplified TCRbeta. Using its own MiXCR run on the multiplex PCR reads, TCRdb lists one record per CDR3 protein. The table shows 48,000 or so distinct CDR3 sequences, with around 64% occurring only once. Sequencing used distant non-tumor lung tissue. These receptors were taken from a woman between 65 and 79 years old with non-small cell lung cancer.

This clonotype has only a few counts. A single base separates this from a much larger clone, so it may be a read error. V gene TRBV6-1 combines with J gene TRBJ2-6, with TRBD2 as a possible D gene (6 bases). CDR1 is MNHNS, CDR2 SASEGT, per germline. The CDR3 is made up of 17 amino acids. Trimming removed 8 bases from V and 0 bases from J, with 17 bases in between. The CDR3: CASGTASANSGANVLTF. For the CDR3, the DNA is TGTGCCAGCGGGACTGCTAGCGCAAACTCTGGGGCCAACGTCCTGACTTTC.

On this clonotype: This may come from a read error, since a much larger clone is one base off. Because the CDR3 is missing its conserved closing phenylalanine or tryptophan, this is likely a read error. J is TRBJ2-1 and V is TRBV28, with 9 bases lining up with TRBD1. CDR3 size: 18 residues. V dropped 6 bases and J dropped 5; count of bases not matched to a gene: 17. Germline lookup yields CDR1 MDHEN and CDR2 SYDVKM. CDR3 nucleotide sequence: TGTGCCAGCAGCCGCTCCAAATCCCACAGGGGGCAAGACAATGAGCAGTTCTTA. Its translation is CASSRSKSHRGQDNEQFL.